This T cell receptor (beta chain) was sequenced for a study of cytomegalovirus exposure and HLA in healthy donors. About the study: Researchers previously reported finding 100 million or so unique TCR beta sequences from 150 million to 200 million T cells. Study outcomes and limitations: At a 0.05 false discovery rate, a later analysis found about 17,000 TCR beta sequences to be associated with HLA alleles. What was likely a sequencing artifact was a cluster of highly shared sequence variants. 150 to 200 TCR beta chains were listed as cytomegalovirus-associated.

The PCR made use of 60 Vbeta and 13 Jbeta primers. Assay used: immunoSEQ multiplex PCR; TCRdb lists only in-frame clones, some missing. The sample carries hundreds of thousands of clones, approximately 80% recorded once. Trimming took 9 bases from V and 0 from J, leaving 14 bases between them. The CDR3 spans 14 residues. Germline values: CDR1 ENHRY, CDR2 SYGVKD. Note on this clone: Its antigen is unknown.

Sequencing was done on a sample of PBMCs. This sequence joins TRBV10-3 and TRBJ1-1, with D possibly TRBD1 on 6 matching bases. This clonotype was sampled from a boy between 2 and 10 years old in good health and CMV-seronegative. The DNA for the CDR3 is TGTGCCATTAGAGGGACAAGACTGAACACTGAAGCTTTCTTT. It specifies CAIRGTRLNTEAFF.